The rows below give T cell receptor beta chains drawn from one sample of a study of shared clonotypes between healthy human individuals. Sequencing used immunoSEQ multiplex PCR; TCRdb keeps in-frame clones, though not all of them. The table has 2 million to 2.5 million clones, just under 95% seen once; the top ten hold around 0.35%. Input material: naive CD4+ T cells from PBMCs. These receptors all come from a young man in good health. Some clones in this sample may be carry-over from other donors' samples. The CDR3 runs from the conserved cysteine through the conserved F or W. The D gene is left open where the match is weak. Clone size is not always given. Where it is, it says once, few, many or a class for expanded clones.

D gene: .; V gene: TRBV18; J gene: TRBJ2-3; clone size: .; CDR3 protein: CASSPIISSTDTQYF; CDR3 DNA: TGTGCCAGCTCACCGATAATTTCTAGCACAGATACGCAGTATTTT
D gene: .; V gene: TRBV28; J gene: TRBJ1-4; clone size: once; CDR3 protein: CASSRGSLGEKLFF; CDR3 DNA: TGTGCCAGCAGTCGGGGGAGTCTCGGTGAAAAACTGTTTTTT
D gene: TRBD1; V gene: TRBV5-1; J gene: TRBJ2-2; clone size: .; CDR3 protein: CASIAFQGAFGELFF; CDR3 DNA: TGCGCCAGCATAGCATTCCAGGGGGCTTTCGGGGAGCTGTTTTTT
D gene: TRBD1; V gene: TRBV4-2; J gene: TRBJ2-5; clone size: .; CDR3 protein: CASSRQGFQETQYF; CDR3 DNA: TGTGCCAGCAGCCGACAGGGCTTCCAAGAGACCCAGTACTTC
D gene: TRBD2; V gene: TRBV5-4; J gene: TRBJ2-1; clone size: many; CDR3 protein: CASSQLTSDKEFF; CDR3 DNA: TGTGCCAGCAGCCAATTGACTAGCGATAAGGAGTTCTTC
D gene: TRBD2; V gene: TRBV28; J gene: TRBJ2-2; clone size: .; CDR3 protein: CASLLRTSGTRGAGELFF; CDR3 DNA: TGTGCCAGCTTGCTCAGGACTAGCGGAACTCGGGGTGCCGGGGAGCTGTTTTTT
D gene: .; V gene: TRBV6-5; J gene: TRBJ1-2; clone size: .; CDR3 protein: CASSYTGDGYTF; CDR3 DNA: TGTGCCAGCAGTTACACGGGGGACGGCTACACCTTC
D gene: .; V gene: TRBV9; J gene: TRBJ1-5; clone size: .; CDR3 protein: CASSVAPYQPQHF; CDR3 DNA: TGTGCCAGCAGCGTAGCACCCTATCAGCCCCAGCATTTT
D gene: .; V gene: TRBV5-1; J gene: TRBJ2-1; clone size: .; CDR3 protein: CASSPPMNEQFF; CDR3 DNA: TGCGCCAGCAGCCCCCCAATGAATGAGCAGTTCTTC
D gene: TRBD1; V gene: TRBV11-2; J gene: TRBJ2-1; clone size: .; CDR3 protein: CASSTGTGLDEQFF; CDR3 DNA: TGTGCCAGCAGCACCGGGACAGGGCTTGATGAGCAGTTCTTC
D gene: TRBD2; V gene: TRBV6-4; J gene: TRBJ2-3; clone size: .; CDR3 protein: CASSRLAGPSTDTQYF; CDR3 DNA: TGTGCCAGCAGTCGACTAGCGGGACCAAGCACAGATACGCAGTATTTT
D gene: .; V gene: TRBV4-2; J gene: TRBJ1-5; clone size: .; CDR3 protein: CASSQGRDTRGSNQPQHF; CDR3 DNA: TGTGCCAGCAGCCAAGGTCGGGACACCCGGGGTAGCAATCAGCCCCAGCATTTT
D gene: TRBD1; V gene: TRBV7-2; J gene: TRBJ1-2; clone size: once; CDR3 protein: CASSLAGGAYGYTF; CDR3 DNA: TGTGCCAGCAGCTTAGCAGGGGGCGCCTATGGCTACACCTTC
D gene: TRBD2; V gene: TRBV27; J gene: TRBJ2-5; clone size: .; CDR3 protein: CASSSRSGSRQETQYF; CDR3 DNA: TGTGCCAGCAGTTCCAGAAGCGGGAGTCGGCAAGAGACCCAGTACTTC
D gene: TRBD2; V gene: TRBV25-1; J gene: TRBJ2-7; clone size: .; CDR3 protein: CASSQSGEPPLVF; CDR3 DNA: TGTGCCAGCAGTCAAAGCGGGGAGCCCCCGCTCGTCTTC
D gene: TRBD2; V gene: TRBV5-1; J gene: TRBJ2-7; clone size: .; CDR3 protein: CASSFRLAGYEQYF; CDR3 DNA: TGCGCCAGCAGCTTTAGACTAGCGGGATACGAGCAGTACTTC
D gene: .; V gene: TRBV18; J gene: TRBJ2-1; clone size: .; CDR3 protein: CASSPTAGEQFF; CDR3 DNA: TGTGCCAGCTCACCAACCGCAGGAGAGCAGTTCTTC
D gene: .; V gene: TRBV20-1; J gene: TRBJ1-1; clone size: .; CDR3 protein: CSAGRRTEAFF; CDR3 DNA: TGCAGTGCTGGAAGGAGGACTGAAGCTTTCTTT
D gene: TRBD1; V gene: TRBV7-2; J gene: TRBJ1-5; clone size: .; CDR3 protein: CASSLRAGAGGIQPQHF; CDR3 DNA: TGTGCCAGCAGCTTGAGGGCTGGGGCAGGGGGTATTCAGCCCCAGCATTTT
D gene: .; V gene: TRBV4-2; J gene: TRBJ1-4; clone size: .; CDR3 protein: CASSQGAGQGNEKLFF; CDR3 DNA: TGTGCCAGCAGCCAAGGGGCGGGGCAGGGCAATGAAAAACTGTTTTTT
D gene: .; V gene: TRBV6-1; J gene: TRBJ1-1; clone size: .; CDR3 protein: CASSEELGRAFF; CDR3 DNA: TGTGCCAGCAGTGAAGAGTTGGGTAGGGCTTTCTTT
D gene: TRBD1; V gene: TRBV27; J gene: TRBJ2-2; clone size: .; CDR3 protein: CASRTGGRELFF; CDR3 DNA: TGTGCCAGCAGGACAGGGGGAAGGGAGCTGTTTTTT
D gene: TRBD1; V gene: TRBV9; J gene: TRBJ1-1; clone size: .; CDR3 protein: CASSARGPDEAFF; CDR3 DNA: TGTGCCAGCAGCGCCAGGGGGCCGGATGAAGCTTTCTTT
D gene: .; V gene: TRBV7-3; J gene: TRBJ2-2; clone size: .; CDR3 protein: CASSLSAGNTGELFF; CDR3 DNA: TGTGCCAGCAGCTTGTCGGCAGGGAACACCGGGGAGCTGTTTTTT
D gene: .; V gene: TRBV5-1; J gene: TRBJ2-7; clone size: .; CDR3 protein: CASSPGPSYEQYF; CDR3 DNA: TGCGCCAGCAGCCCGGGACCCAGCTACGAGCAGTACTTC
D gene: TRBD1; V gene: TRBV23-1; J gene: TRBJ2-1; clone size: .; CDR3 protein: CAGLTGADNEQFF; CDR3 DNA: TGCGCCGGCCTAACAGGGGCGGACAATGAGCAGTTCTTC
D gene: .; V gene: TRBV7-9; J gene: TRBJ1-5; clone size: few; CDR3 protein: CASSLEGLSNQPQHF; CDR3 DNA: TGTGCCAGCAGCTTAGAGGGACTTAGCAATCAGCCCCAGCATTTT
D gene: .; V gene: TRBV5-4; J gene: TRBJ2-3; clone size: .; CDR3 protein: CASSHTGRQTDTQYF; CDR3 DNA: TGTGCCAGCAGCCACACGGGACGACAGACAGATACGCAGTATTTT
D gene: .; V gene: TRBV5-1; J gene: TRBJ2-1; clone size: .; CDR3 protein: CASSLEGEQFF; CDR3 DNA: TGCGCCAGCAGCTTGGAGGGAGAGCAGTTCTTC
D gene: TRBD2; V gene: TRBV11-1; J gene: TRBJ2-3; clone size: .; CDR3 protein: CASSRSSGPFYTQYF; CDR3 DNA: TGTGCCAGCAGCCGGTCTAGCGGACCTTTTTATACGCAGTATTTT
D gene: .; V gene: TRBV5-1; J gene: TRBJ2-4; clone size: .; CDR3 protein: CASSLGFRNIQYF; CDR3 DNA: TGCGCCAGCAGCTTGGGCTTTCGAAACATTCAGTACTTC
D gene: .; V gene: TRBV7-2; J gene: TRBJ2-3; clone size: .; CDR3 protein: CASSLGRGSGTDTQYF; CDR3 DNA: TGTGCCAGCAGCTTGGGGAGGGGGAGCGGGACAGATACGCAGTATTTT
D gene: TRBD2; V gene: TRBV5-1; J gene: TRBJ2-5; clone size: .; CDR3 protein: CASSLGPSGQETQYF; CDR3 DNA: TGCGCCAGCAGCTTGGGTCCTAGCGGACAAGAGACCCAGTACTTC
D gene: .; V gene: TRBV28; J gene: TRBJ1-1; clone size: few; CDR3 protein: CASSLILNTEAFF; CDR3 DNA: TGTGCCAGCAGTTTAATCTTGAACACTGAAGCTTTCTTT
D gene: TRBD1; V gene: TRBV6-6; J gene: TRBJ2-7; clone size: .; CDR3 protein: CASSYGQGLRDEQYF; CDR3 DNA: TGTGCCAGCAGTTATGGACAGGGTCTTCGGGACGAGCAGTACTTC
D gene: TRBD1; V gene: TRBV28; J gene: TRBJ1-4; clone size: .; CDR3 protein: CASSLGQVYEKLFF; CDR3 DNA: TGTGCCAGCAGTTTGGGACAGGTTTATGAAAAACTGTTTTTT
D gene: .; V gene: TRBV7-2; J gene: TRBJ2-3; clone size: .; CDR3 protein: CASSSGLQWHF; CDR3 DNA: TGTGCCAGCAGCTCGGGACTTCAGTGGCATTTT
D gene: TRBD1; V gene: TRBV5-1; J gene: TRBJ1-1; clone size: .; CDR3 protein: CASSFRGLFTEAFF; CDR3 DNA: TGCGCCAGCAGCTTCAGGGGGCTATTCACTGAAGCTTTCTTT
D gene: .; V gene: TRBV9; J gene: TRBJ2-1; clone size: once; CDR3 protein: CASSAETGRNEQFF; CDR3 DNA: TGTGCCAGCAGCGCCGAGACTGGACGCAATGAGCAGTTCTTC
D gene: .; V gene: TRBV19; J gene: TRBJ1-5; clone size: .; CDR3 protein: CASSTRTVPSNQPQHF; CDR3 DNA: TGTGCCAGTAGTACCAGGACGGTTCCTAGCAATCAGCCCCAGCATTTT
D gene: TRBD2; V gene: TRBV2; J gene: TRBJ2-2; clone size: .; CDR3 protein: CASIKASGSGELFF; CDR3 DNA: TGTGCCTCCATCAAGGCTAGCGGGAGCGGGGAGCTGTTTTTT
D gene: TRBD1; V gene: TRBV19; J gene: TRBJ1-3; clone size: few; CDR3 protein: CASSIGNRGLSGNTIYF; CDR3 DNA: TGTGCCAGTAGTATAGGCAACAGGGGACTCTCTGGAAACACCATATATTTT
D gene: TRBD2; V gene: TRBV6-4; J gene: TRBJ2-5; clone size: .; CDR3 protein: CASSVSGGETQYF; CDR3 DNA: TGTGCCAGCAGTGTCTCGGGGGGGGAGACCCAGTACTTC
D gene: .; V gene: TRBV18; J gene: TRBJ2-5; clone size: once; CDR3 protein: CASSRQPQETQYF; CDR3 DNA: TGTGCCAGCTCACGACAGCCCCAAGAGACCCAGTACTTC
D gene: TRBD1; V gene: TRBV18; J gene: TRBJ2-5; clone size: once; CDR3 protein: CASSPRQGLGETQYF; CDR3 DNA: TGTGCCAGCTCACCCCGACAGGGCCTGGGGGAGACCCAGTACTTC
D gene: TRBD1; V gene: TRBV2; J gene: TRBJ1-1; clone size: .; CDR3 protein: CASRRQGSTEAFF; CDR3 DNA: TGTGCCAGCAGAAGACAGGGTTCCACTGAAGCTTTCTTT
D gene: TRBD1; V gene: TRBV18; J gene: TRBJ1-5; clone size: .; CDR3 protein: CASSQGAKDQPQHF; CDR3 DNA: TGTGCCAGCTCACAGGGGGCGAAAGACCAGCCCCAGCATTTT
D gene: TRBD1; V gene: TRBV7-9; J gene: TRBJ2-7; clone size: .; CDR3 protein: CASSRDSIPVEYF; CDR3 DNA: TGTGCCAGCAGCCGGGACAGCATCCCGGTTGAGTACTTC
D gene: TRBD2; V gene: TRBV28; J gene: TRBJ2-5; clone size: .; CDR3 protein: CASTKAGVVRWETQYF; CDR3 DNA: TGTGCCAGCACTAAAGCGGGGGTAGTCCGGTGGGAGACCCAGTACTTC
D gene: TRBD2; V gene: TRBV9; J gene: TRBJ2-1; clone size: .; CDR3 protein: CASSVDLASGTYNEQFF; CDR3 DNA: TGTGCCAGCAGCGTAGATCTAGCTAGCGGTACCTACAATGAGCAGTTCTTC
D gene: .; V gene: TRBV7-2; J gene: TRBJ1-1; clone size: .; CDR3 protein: CASSLGGPEAFF; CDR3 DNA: TGTGCCAGCAGTCTCGGCGGACCTGAAGCTTTCTTT
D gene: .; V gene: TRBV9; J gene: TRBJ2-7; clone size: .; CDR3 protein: CASSVYGERTYEQYF; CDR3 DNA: TGTGCCAGCAGCGTGTACGGGGAACGCACCTACGAGCAGTACTTC
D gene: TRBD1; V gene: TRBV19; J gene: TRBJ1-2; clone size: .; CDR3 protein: CASRQPGTDYGYTF; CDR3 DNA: TGTGCCAGTAGGCAACCCGGGACAGATTATGGCTACACCTTC
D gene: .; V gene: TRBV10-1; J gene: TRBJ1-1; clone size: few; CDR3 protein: CAAGTFDTEAFF; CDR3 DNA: TGCGCCGCGGGGACCTTCGACACTGAAGCTTTCTTT
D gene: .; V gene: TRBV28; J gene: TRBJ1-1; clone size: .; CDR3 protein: CASRNGGSYEAFF; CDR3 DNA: TGTGCCAGCAGAAATGGGGGCAGCTATGAAGCTTTCTTT